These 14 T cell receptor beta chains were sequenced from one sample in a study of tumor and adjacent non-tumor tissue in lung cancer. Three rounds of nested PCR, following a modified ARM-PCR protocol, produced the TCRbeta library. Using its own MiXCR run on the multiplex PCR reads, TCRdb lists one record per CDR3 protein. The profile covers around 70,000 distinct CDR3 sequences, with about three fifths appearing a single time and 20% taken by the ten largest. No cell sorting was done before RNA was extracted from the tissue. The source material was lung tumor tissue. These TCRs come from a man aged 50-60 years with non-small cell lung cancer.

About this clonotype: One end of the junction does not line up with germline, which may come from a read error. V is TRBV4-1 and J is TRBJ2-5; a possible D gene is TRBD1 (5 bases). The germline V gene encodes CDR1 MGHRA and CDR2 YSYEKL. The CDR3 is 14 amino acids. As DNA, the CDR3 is TGCGCCAGCAGCCAAGGACAGATCCAAGAGACCCAGTACTTT. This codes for CASSQGQIQETQYF.

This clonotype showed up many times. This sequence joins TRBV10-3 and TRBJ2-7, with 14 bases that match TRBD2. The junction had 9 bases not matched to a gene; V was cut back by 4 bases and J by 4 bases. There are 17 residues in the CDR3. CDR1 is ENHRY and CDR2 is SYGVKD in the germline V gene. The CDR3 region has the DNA TGTGCCATCAGTGGGACCGGGACTAGCGGGAGTTATTACGAGCAGTACTTC. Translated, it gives CAISGTGTSGSYYEQYF.

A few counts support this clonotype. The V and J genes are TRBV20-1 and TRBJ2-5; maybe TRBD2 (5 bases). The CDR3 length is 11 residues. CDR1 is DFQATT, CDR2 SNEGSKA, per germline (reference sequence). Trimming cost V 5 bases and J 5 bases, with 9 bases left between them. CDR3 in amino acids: CSAPKRETQYF. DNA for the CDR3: TGCAGTGCTCCAAAGCGGGAGACCCAGTACTTC.

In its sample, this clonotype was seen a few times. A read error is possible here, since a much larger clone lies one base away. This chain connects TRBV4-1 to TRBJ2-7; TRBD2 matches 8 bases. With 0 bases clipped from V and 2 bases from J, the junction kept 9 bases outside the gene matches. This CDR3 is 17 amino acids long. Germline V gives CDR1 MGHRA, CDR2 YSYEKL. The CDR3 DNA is TGCGCCAGCAGCCAAGATGCTCAGGCTAGCGGGCCCTACGAGCAGTACTTC. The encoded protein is CASSQDAQASGPYEQYF.

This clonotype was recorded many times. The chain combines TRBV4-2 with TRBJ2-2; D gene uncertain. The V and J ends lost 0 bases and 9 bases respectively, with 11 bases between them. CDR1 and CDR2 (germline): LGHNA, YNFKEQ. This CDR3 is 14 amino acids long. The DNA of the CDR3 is TGTGCCAGCAGCCAAGAAGAAGGCGGCCGGGAGCTGTTTTTT. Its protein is CASSQEEGGRELFF.

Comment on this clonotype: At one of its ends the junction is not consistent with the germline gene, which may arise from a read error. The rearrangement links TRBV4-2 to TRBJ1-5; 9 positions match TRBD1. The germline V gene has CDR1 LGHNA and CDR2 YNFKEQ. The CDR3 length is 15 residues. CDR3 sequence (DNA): TGTGCCAGCAGCCAAACCACAGGGGGCGGACAGCCCCAACATTTT. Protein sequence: CASSQTTGGGQPQHF.

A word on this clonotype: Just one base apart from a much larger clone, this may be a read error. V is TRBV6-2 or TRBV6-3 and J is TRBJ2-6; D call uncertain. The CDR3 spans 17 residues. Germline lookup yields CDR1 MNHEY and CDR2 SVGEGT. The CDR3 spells CASSYWPGISVANVLTF. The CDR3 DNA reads TGTGCCAGCAGTTACTGGCCAGGCATCTCTGTGGCCAACGTCCTGACTTTC.

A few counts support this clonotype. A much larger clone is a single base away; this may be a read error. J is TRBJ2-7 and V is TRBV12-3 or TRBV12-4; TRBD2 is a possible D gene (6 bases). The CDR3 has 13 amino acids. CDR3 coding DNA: TGTGCCAGCGGTCCGGGACTTACCTACGAGCAGCACTTC. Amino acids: CASGPGLTYEQHF.

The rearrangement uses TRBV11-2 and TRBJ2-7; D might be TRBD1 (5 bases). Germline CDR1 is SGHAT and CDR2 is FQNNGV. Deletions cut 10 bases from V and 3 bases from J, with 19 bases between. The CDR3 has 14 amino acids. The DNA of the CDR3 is TGTGCCAACACAACACAGGATGCCAACTACGAGCAGTACTTC. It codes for CANTTQDANYEQYF.

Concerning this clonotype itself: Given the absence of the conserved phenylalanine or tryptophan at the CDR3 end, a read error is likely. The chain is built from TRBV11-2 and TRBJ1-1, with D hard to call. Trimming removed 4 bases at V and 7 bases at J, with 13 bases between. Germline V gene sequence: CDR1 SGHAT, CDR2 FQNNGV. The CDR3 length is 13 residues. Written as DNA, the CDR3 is TGTGCCAGCAGCTCCACCCTGGGGTTTGAAGCTTTCTCT. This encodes CASSSTLGFEAFS.

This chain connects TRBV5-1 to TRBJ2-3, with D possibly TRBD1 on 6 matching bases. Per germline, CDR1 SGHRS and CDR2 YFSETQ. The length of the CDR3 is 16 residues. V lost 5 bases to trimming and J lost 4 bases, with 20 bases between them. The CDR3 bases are TGCGCCAGCAGGTCTCGCCTGGGGGCAGGCGCAGATACGCAGTATTTT. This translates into CASRSRLGAGADTQYF.

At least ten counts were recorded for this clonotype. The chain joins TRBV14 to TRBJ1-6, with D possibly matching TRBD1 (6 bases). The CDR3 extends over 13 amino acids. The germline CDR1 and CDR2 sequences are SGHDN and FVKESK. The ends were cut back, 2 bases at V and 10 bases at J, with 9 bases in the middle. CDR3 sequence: CASSQNRVSPLHF. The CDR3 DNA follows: TGTGCCAGCAGCCAAAACAGGGTATCACCCCTCCACTTT.

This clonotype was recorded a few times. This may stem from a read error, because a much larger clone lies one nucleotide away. CDR3 sequence reads: CSAGLIQETQYF. As DNA, the CDR3 is TGCAGCGCTGGACTGATTCAAGAGACCCAGTACTTC. This rearrangement joins TRBV29-1 to TRBJ2-5; weak D call: TRBD2 (5 bases). The CDR3 extends over 12 amino acids. The germline V and J ends were trimmed by 7 bases and 2 bases, with 11 bases remaining between them. Germline-derived CDR1 and CDR2 are SQVTM and ANQGSEA.

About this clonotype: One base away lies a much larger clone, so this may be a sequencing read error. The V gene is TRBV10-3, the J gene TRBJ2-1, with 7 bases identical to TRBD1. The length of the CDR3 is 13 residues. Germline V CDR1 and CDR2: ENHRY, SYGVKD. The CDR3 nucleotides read TGTGCCATCAGGAGGGGACAGTACAATCAGCAGTTCTTC. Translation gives CAIRRGQYNQQFF.